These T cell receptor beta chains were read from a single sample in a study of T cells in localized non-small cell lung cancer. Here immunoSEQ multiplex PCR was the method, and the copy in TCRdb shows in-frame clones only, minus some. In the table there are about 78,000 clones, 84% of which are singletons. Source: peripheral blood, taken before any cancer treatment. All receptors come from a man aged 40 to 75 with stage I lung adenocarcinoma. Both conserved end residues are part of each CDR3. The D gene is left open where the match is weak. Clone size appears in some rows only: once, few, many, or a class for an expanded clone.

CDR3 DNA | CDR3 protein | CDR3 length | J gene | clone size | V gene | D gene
TGTGCCAGCAGCTTGGAAGGGGGATTTGGATTTTGGGCTGAAGCTTTCTTT | CASSLEGGFGFWAEAFF | 17 | TRBJ1-1 | - | TRBV5-6 | -
TGTGCCAGCAGACGCACCGAGACCAGTGGGGAAAAACTGTTTTTT | CASRRTETSGEKLFF | 15 | TRBJ1-4 | - | TRBV2 | -
TGTGCCAGCAGCTGGGGACTAGCGGGAGCAGAGACCCAGTACTTC | CASSWGLAGAETQYF | 15 | TRBJ2-5 | - | TRBV5-4 | TRBD2
TGTGCCAGCAGTTTATTGTATAGCAATCAGCCCCAGCATTTT | CASSLLYSNQPQHF | 14 | TRBJ1-5 | - | TRBV28 | -
TGTGCCAGCAGCGTATTTGAGCGGGAGGTCATGGGTGAGCAGTTCTTC | CASSVFEREVMGEQFF | 16 | TRBJ2-1 | few | TRBV9 | TRBD2
TGTGCCAGCAGTTGGGGCCCAGGGTATGGCTACACCTTC | CASSWGPGYGYTF | 13 | TRBJ1-2 | - | TRBV28 | -
TGCGCCAGCAGCCAAGAGCTCGGGCTATCCTATGAGCAGTTCTTC | CASSQELGLSYEQFF | 15 | TRBJ2-1 | - | TRBV4-3 | -
TGTGCCAGCAGCTTTGGGCAGGGTGACGATGGCTACACCTTC | CASSFGQGDDGYTF | 14 | TRBJ1-2 | - | TRBV7-9 | -
TGTGCCAGTAGTATCGCCGGTTATAGCAATCAGCCCCAGCATTTT | CASSIAGYSNQPQHF | 15 | TRBJ1-5 | - | TRBV19 | -
TGCGCCAGCAGCCAAATCCTTGGAGGCGGGGACACAGATACGCAGTATTTT | CASSQILGGGDTDTQYF | 17 | TRBJ2-3 | - | TRBV4-1 | -
TGTGCCAGCAGCCAAGGATCCCCGCTAGCCAAAAACATTCAGTACTTC | CASSQGSPLAKNIQYF | 16 | TRBJ2-4 | - | TRBV11-2 | -
TGTGCCTGGAGCGCACACAGGGGTTATGAAAAACTGTTTTTT | CAWSAHRGYEKLFF | 14 | TRBJ1-4 | - | TRBV30 | TRBD1
TGTGCCAGCAGTGAGGCGGGGACAGGCTCCTACGAGCAGTACTTC | CASSEAGTGSYEQYF | 15 | TRBJ2-7 | - | TRBV27 | TRBD1
TGTGCCAGCTCACCCGGGCAGGGTGGGTTAGGCAATGAGCAGTTCTTC | CASSPGQGGLGNEQFF | 16 | TRBJ2-1 | few | TRBV18 | -
TGTGCCAGCAGCCTGATTAGCGGGGGGCTAAGCTCCTACGAGCAGTACTTC | CASSLISGGLSSYEQYF | 17 | TRBJ2-7 | - | TRBV7-9 | TRBD2
TGTGCCAGCAGTTTACTAAGGGCCGAGCAGTACTTC | CASSLLRAEQYF | 12 | TRBJ2-7 | - | TRBV28 | -
TGTGCCAGCAGTGAACAGGGGCAGTACAATGAGCAGTTCTTC | CASSEQGQYNEQFF | 14 | TRBJ2-1 | - | TRBV2 | -
TGTGCCAGCAGCTTACCCCCAGGGGTACCTATGAACACTGAAGCTTTCTTT | CASSLPPGVPMNTEAFF | 17 | TRBJ1-1 | once | TRBV7-2 | -
TGTGCCAGCAGTCAAGGGCAGAATGAGCAGTTCTTC | CASSQGQNEQFF | 12 | TRBJ2-1 | - | TRBV7-2 | -
TGTGCCAGCAGCCAAGCACGGAGACAGGGGTGGAATGAAAAACTGTTTTTT | CASSQARRQGWNEKLFF | 17 | TRBJ1-4 | - | TRBV14 | TRBD1
TGTGCCAGCAGCCCTCCTAGTAACTACAATGAGCAGTTCTTC | CASSPPSNYNEQFF | 14 | TRBJ2-1 | - | TRBV14 | -
TGTGCCAGCAGCGGACAGGGGAAAGCTTTCTTT | CASSGQGKAFF | 11 | TRBJ1-1 | - | TRBV7-9 | TRBD1